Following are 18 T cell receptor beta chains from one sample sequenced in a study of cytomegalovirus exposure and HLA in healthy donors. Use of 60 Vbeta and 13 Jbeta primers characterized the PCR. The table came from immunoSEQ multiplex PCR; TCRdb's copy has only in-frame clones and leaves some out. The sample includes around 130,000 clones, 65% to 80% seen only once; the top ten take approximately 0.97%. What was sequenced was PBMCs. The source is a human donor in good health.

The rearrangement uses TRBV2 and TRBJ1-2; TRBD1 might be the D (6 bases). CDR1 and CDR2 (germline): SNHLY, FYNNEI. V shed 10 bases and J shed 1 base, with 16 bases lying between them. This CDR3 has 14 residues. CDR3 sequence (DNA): TGTGCCACCCTCCTCCTACAGGGTAACTATGGCTACACCTTC. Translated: CATLLLQGNYGYTF.

The CDR3 DNA follows: TGTGCCACGTCCCGGGACAGAAACTCCTACGAGCAGTACTTC. It translates to CATSRDRNSYEQYF. The gene calls are TRBV6-1 and TRBJ2-7; TRBD1 agrees at 7 bases. Germline V gene data show CDR1 as MNHNS and CDR2 as SASEGT. The CDR3 sequence is 14 residues long. Trimming took 10 bases from V and 0 from J; bases not matched to a gene: 9.

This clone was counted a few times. The CDR3 protein is CSVRYTEAFF. CDR3 sequence (DNA): TGCAGCGTCAGGTACACTGAAGCTTTCTTT. This sequence joins TRBV29-1 and TRBJ1-1; D is undetermined. Germline CDR1 and CDR2: SQVTM and ANQGSEA. CDR3 length: 10 residues. Deletions cut 6 bases from V and 3 bases from J, with 5 bases between. Looking up the rest from reference TRBV29-1 and TRBJ1-1 gives the full variable domain: SAVISQKPSRDICQRGTSLTIQCQVDSQVTMMFWYRQQPGQSLTLIATANQGSEATYESGFVIDKFPISRPNLTFSTLTVSNMSPEDSSIYLCSVRYTEAFFGQGTRLTVV.

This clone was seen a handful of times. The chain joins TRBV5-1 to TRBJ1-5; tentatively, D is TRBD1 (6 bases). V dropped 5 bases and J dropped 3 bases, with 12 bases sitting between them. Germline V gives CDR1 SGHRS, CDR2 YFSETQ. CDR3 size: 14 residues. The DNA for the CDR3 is TGCGCCAGCAGTACGACAGGCAACAATCAGCCCCAGCATTTT. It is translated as CASSTTGNNQPQHF. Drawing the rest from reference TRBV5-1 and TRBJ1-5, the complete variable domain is KAGVTQTPRYLIKTRGQQVTLSCSPISGHRSVSWYQQTPGQGLQFLFEYFSETQRNKGNFPGRFSGRQFSNSRSEMNVSTLELGDSALYLCASSTTGNNQPQHFGDGTRLSIL.

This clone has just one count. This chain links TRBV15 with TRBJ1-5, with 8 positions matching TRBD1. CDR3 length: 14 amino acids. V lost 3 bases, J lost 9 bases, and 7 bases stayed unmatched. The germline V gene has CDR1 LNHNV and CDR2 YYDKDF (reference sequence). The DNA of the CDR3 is TGTGCCACCAGCAGGGACAGGGACCTTCCGCCCCAGCATTTT. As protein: CATSRDRDLPPQHF. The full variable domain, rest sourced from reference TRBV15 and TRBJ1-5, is DAMVIQNPRYQVTQFGKPVTLSCSQTLNHNVMYWYQQKSSQAPKLLFHYYDKDFNNEADTPDNFQSRRPNTSFCFLDIRSPGLGDTAMYLCATSRDRDLPPQHFGDGTRLSIL.

CDR3 bases: TGTGCCAGCAGCCAAGATAAACAGGGGGATGAAAAACTGTTTTTT. Its translation: CASSQDKQGDEKLFF. The chain employs TRBV4-2 and TRBJ1-4, with 8 bases aligning to TRBD1. Per germline, CDR1 LGHNA and CDR2 YNFKEQ. The CDR3 is made up of 15 amino acids. The J segment lost 6 bases and the V segment lost 0 bases, leaving 3 bases of the junction unmatched.

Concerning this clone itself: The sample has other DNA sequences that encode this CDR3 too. The CDR3 sequence is CASSVDPSSYEQYF. CDR3 DNA sequence: TGTGCCAGCAGCGTAGACCCCAGCTCCTACGAGCAGTACTTC. The chain employs TRBV9 and TRBJ2-7; D call uncertain. CDR3 length: 14 amino acids. Germline-derived CDR1 and CDR2 are SGDLS and YYNGEE. V was shortened by 0 bases and J by 0 bases, with 7 bases between the two germline ends.

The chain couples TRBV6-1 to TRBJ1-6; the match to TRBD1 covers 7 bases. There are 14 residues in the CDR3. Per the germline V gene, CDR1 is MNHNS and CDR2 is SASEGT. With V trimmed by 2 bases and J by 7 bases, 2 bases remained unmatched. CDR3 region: CASSERGQNSPLHF. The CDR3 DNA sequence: TGTGCCAGCAGTGAAAGGGGGCAGAATTCACCCCTCCACTTT.

The CDR3: CASSQTDRPRSEAFF. As DNA, the CDR3 is TGTGCCAGCAGCCAAACTGACAGGCCCAGAAGTGAAGCTTTCTTT. This chain links TRBV4-2 with TRBJ1-1, with D perhaps TRBD1 (6 bases). Germline V gene sequence: CDR1 LGHNA, CDR2 YNFKEQ. This CDR3 is built from 15 residues. Trimming took off 2 bases at V and 7 bases at J, with 17 bases between the two ends.

The CDR3 DNA is TGTGCCAGCAGCCAAGATCCGGGGAGCCTAGACGAGCAGTACTTC. This gives the protein CASSQDPGSLDEQYF. The chain has TRBV4-2 and TRBJ2-7; possibly TRBD2 for D (5 bases). V was cut by 0 bases and J by 5 bases, with 14 bases left in between. Germline CDR1 and CDR2: LGHNA and YNFKEQ. The CDR3 extends over 15 amino acids.

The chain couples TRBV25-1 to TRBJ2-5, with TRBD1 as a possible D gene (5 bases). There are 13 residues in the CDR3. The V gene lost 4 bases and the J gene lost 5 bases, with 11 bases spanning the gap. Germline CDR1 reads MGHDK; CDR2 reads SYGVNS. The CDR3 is CASSAGARETQYF. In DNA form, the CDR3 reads TGTGCCAGCAGTGCTGGGGCCCGGGAGACCCAGTACTTC.

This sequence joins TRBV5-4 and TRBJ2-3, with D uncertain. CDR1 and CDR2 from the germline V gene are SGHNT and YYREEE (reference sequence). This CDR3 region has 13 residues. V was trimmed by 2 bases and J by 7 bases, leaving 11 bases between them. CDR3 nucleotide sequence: TGTGCCAGCAGCTTTCCGGGTACTAATACGCAGTATTTT. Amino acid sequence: CASSFPGTNTQYF.

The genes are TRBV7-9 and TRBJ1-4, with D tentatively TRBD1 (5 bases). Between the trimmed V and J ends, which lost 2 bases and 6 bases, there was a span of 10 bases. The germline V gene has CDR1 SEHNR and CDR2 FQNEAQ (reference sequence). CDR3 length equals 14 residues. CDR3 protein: CASSLNGGDEKLFF. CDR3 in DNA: TGTGCCAGCAGCTTAAACGGGGGGGATGAAAAACTGTTTTTT. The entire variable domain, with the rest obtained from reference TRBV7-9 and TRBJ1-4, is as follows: DTGVSQNPRHKITKRGQNVTFRCDPISEHNRLYWYRQTLGQGPEFLTYFQNEAQLEKSRLLSDRFSAERPKGSFSTLEIQRTEQGDSAMYLCASSLNGGDEKLFFGSGTQLSVL.

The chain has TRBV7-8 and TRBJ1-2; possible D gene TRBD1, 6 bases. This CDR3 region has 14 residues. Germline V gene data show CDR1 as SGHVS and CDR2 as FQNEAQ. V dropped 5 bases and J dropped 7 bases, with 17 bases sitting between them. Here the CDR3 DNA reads TGTGCCAGCAGCAAATGGGCAGGGGAAGGTGGCTACACCTTC. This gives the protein CASSKWAGEGGYTF.

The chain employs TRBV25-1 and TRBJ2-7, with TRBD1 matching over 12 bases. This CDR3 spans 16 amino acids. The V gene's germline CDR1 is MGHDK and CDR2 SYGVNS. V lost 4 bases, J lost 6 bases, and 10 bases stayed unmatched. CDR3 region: CASSGRLGTGGLEQYF. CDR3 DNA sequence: TGTGCCAGCAGTGGGAGACTCGGGACAGGGGGCCTCGAGCAGTACTTC.

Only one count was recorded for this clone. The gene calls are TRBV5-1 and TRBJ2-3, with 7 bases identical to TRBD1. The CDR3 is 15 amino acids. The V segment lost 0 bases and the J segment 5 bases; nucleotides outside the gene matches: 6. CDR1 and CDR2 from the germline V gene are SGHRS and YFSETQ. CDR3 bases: TGCGCCAGCAGCTTGGGACAGGGAGTTGGAGATACGCAGTATTTT. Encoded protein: CASSLGQGVGDTQYF.

The CDR3 bases are TGTGCCAGCAGCCCGTTAGCGGGGGGGCCTGAGCAGTTCTTC. It specifies CASSPLAGGPEQFF. The rearrangement uses TRBV4-2 and TRBJ2-1; 11 bases are a match to TRBD2. CDR1 is LGHNA and CDR2 is YNFKEQ in the germline V gene. This CDR3 is 14 amino acids long. Trimming took 4 bases from V and 9 from J; bases not matched to a gene: 5.

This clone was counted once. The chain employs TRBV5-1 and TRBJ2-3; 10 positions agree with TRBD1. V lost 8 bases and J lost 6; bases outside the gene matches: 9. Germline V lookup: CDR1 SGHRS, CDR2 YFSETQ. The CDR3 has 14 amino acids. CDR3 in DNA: TGCGCCAGTAAGGACAGGGGGGACGGGGATACGCAGTATTTT. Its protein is CASKDRGDGDTQYF.